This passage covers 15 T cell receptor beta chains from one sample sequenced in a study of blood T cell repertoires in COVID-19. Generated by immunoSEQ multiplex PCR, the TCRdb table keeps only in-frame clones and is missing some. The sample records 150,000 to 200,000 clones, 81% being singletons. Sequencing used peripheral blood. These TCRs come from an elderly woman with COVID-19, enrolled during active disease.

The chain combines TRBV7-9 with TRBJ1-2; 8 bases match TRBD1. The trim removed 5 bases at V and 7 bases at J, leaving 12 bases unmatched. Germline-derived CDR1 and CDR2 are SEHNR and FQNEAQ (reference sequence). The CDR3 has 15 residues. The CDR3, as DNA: TGTGCCAGCAGCCCCCCCTGGACAGGGCAGGCTGGCTACACCTTC. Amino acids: CASSPPWTGQAGYTF.

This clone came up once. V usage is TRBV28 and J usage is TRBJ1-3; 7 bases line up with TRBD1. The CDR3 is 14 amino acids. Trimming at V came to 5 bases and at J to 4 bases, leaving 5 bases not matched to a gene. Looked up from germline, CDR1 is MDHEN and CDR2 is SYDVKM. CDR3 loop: CASSPQGLGNTIYF. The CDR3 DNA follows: TGTGCCAGCAGTCCACAGGGGTTAGGAAACACCATATATTTT.

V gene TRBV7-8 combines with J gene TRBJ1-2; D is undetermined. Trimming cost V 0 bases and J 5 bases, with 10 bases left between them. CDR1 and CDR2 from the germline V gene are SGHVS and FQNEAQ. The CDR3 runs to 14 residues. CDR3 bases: TGTGCCAGCAGCTTAGCCGGCGGCCGATATGGCTACACCTTC. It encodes CASSLAGGRYGYTF.

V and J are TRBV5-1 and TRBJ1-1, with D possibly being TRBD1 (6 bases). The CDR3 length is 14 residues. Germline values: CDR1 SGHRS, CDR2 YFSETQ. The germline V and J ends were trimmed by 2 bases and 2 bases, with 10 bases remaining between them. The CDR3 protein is CASSLQGRNTEAFF. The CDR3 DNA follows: TGCGCCAGCAGCTTACAGGGAAGAAACACTGAAGCTTTCTTT.

In DNA, the CDR3 is TGTGCCAGTAGTATAGACGGGACAGGGGTTTCACCCCTCCACTTT. As protein: CASSIDGTGVSPLHF. V and J are TRBV19 and TRBJ1-6; 10 bases are a match to TRBD1. Germline loops: CDR1 LNHDA, CDR2 SQIVND (reference sequence). This CDR3 comprises 15 residues. V shed 0 bases, J shed 9 bases, and the junction held 2 bases outside the gene matches. The full variable domain, completed using reference TRBV19 and TRBJ1-6, is DGGITQSPKYLFRKEGQNVTLSCEQNLNHDAMYWYRQDPGQGLRLIYYSQIVNDFQKGDIAEGYSVSREKKESFPLTVTSAQKNPTAFYLCASSIDGTGVSPLHFGNGTRLTVT.

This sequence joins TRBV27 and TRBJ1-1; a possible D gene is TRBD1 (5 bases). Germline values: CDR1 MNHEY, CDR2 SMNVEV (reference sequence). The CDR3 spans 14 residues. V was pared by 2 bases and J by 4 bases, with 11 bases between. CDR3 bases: TGTGCCAGCAGTTTAGGTGGGGCTGGCACTGAAGCTTTCTTT. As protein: CASSLGGAGTEAFF.

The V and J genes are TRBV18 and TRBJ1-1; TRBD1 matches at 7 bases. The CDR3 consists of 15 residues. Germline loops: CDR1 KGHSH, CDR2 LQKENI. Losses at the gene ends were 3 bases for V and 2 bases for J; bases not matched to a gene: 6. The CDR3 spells CASSPMTGLNTEAFF. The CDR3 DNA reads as TGTGCCAGCTCACCGATGACAGGGCTTAACACTGAAGCTTTCTTT.

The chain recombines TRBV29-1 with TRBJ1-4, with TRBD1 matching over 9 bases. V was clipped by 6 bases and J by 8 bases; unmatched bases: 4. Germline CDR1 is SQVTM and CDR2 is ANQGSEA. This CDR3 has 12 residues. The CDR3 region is CSVLDRGEKLFF. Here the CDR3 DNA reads TGCAGCGTCCTCGACAGGGGGGAAAAACTGTTTTTT.

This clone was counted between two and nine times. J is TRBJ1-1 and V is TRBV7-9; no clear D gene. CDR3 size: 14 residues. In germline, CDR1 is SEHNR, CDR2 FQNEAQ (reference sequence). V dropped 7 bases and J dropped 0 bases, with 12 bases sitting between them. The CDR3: CASMIGSMNTEAFF. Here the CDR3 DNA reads TGTGCCAGCATGATTGGCAGTATGAACACTGAAGCTTTCTTT.

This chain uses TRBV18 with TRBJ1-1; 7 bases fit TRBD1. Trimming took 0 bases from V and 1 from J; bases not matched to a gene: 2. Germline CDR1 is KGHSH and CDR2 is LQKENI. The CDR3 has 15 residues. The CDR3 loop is CASSPPDRANTEAFF. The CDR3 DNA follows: TGTGCCAGCTCACCACCCGACAGGGCGAACACTGAAGCTTTCTTT.

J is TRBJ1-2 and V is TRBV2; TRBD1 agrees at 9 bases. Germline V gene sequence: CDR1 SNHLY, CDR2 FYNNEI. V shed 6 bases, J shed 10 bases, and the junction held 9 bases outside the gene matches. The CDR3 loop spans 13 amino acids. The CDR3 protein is CASSNRDRAFYTF. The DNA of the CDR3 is TGTGCCAGCAGCAATCGGGACAGGGCTTTCTACACCTTC.

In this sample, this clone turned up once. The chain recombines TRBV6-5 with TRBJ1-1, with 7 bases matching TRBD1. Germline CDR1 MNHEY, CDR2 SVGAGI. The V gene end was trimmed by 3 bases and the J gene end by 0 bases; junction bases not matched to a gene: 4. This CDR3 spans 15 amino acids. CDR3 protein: CASSYSGQVNTEAFF. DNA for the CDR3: TGTGCCAGCAGTTATTCAGGACAGGTGAACACTGAAGCTTTCTTT.

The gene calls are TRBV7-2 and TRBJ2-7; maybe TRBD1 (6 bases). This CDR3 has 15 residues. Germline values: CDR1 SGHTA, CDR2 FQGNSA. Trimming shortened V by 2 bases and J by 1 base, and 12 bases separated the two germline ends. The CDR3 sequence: CASSLLQGDSYEQYF. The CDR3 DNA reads TGTGCCAGCAGCTTACTACAGGGAGATTCCTACGAGCAGTACTTC.

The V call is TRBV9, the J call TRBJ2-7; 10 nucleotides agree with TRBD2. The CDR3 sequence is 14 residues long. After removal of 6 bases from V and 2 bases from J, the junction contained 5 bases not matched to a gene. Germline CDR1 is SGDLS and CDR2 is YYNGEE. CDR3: CASTWTSGAYEQYF. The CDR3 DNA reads TGTGCCAGCACCTGGACTAGCGGTGCCTACGAGCAGTACTTC.

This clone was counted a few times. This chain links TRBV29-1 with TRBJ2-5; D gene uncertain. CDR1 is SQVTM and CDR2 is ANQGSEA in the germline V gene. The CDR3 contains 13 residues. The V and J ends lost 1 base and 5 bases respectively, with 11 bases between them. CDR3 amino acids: CSVEVRLWETQYF. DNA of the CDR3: TGCAGCGTTGAAGTGCGGCTATGGGAGACCCAGTACTTC.